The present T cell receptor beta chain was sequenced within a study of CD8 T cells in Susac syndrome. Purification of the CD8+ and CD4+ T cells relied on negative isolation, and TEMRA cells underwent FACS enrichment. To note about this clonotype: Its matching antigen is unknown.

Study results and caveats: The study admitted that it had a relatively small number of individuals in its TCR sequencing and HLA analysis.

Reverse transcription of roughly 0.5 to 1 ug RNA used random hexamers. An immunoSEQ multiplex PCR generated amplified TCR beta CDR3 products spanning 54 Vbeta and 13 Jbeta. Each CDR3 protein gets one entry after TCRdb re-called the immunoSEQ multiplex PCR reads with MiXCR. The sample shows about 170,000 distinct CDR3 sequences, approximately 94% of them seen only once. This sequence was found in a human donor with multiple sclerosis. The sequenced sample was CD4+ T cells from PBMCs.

The CDR3 protein is CASSRLAVSGELFF. The CDR3 DNA follows: TGTGCCAGCAGTCGACTAGCGGTTTCCGGGGAGCTGTTTTTT. The V gene is TRBV2, the J gene TRBJ2-2; 9 bases map to TRBD2. The CDR3 loop spans 14 amino acids. Germline CDR1 SNHLY, CDR2 FYNNEI. V shed 5 bases, J shed 6 bases, and the junction held 4 bases outside the gene matches.